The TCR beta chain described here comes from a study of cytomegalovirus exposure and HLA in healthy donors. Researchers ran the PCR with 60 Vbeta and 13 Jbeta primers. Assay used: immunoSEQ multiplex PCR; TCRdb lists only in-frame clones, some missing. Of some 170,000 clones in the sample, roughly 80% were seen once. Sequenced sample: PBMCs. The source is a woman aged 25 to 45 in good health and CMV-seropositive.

The CDR3, as DNA: TGTGCCAGCAGCTTAGAGGGGAGGGGGGGGAACACTGAAGCTTTCTTT. Translation gives CASSLEGRGGNTEAFF. This chain connects TRBV11-3 to TRBJ1-1, with D maybe TRBD1 (6 bases). CDR1 and CDR2 (germline): SGHNT, YENEEA. CDR3 size: 16 residues. V lost 0 bases, J lost 1 base, and 12 bases lay in between.